A single sample is the source of the 20 T cell receptor beta chains below, sequenced in a study of blood T cells in healthy people across ages. Together with a sample-barcoded 5' primer, a J-beta primer mix was included in a second PCR lasting roughly 6 to 12 cycles. TCRdb called the 5' RACE reads again in MiXCR, with one record for every CDR3 protein. The sample consists of approximately 800,000 distinct CDR3 sequences, about 59% of them appearing once. Sample: blood. These receptors all stem from a man aged 25 to 40 in good health.

About this clonotype: This likely comes from a read error, as the CDR3 has no conserved phenylalanine or tryptophan at its end. The chain carries TRBV7-2 and TRBJ2-7; D remains ambiguous. Looked up from germline, CDR1 is SGHTA and CDR2 is FQGNSA. The CDR3 has 16 amino acids. V lost 2 bases and J lost 0, with 14 bases in between. The CDR3 DNA is TGTGCCAGCAGCTTACACCACCTTAGGAGCTCCTACGAGCAGTACTAC. Amino acids: CASSLHHLRSSYEQYY.

The V gene is TRBV29-1, the J gene TRBJ1-2; the D is unclear. Germline CDR1 is SQVTM and CDR2 is ANQGSEA. The V and J ends lost 3 bases and 11 bases respectively, with 13 bases between them. The CDR3 has 11 residues. The CDR3 loop reads CSVDSQTGYTF. The CDR3 DNA reads as TGCAGCGTTGATTCGCAGACGGGGTACACCTTC.

V gene TRBV11-2 combines with J gene TRBJ2-3; 9 bases are shared with TRBD2. Losses at the gene ends were 5 bases for V and 0 bases for J; bases not matched to a gene: 6. The CDR3 loop spans 16 amino acids. Germline loops: CDR1 SGHAT, CDR2 FQNNGV. CDR3 residues: CASSQTSGLSTDTQYF. CDR3 nucleotide sequence: TGTGCCAGCAGCCAGACTAGCGGCCTTAGCACAGATACGCAGTATTTT.

This chain connects TRBV6-5 to TRBJ2-1; a possible D gene is TRBD1 (5 bases). V lost 2 bases and J lost 3, with 11 bases in between. Germline values: CDR1 MNHEY, CDR2 SVGAGI. The CDR3 is 15 residues long. CDR3: CASSYGQGRYNEQFF. Here the CDR3 DNA reads TGTGCCAGCAGTTACGGTCAGGGCCGCTACAATGAGCAGTTCTTC.

The chain employs TRBV4-3 and TRBJ2-5; a possible D gene is TRBD2 (5 bases). The J call may be faulty, since TRBJ2-7 better matches the DNA end. Germline V gives CDR1 LGHNA, CDR2 YSLEER. CDR3 length: 14 residues. The CDR3 DNA reads TGCGCCAGCAGCCAAGAAGAGGGTTTCTACGAGCAGTACTTC. This sequence encodes CASSQEEGFYEQYF.

CDR3 sequence reads: CASSSYPPGTGEDEQYF. The DNA for the CDR3 is TGTGCCAGCAGCTCCTATCCACCCGGGACAGGGGAAGACGAGCAGTACTTC. The gene calls are TRBV7-2 and TRBJ2-4, with TRBD1 matching over 10 bases. The end of the DNA is better explained by TRBJ2-7, so the J call may be wrong. Germline CDR1 is SGHTA and CDR2 is FQGNSA. The CDR3 length is 17 residues.

There are many counts of this clonotype. The genes are TRBV4-2 and TRBJ1-6; D remains ambiguous. Germline values: CDR1 LGHNA, CDR2 YNFKEQ. The V gene lost 6 bases and the J gene lost 4 bases, with 10 bases spanning the gap. The CDR3 runs to 14 residues. CDR3 sequence reads: CASSTSTYNSPLHF. In nucleotides, the CDR3 is TGTGCCAGCAGTACGAGCACTTATAATTCACCCCTCCACTTT.

This chain joins TRBV7-2 and TRBJ1-1; D might be TRBD1 (5 bases). V gave up 4 bases and J gave up 8 bases, with 17 bases separating them. The CDR3 is made up of 14 amino acids. The germline CDR1 and CDR2 sequences are SGHTA and FQGNSA. This chain's CDR3 is CASSWTQATREAFF. The CDR3, as DNA: TGTGCCAGCAGCTGGACACAGGCGACCAGAGAAGCTTTCTTT.

A few counts support this clonotype. The V call is TRBV5-1, the J call TRBJ2-5, with D unclear. The CDR3 length is 14 residues. Trimming pared 0 bases from V and 5 bases from J, leaving 11 bases between. From germline, CDR1 is SGHRS and CDR2 YFSETQ. The CDR3 DNA is TGCGCCAGCAGCTTGGATGGGATCGGGGAGACCCAGTACTTC. This sequence encodes CASSLDGIGETQYF. The full variable domain, with the rest looked up from reference TRBV5-1 and TRBJ2-5, is KAGVTQTPRYLIKTRGQQVTLSCSPISGHRSVSWYQQTPGQGLQFLFEYFSETQRNKGNFPGRFSGRQFSNSRSEMNVSTLELGDSALYLCASSLDGIGETQYFGPGTRLLVL.

This chain uses TRBV29-1 with TRBJ1-5; D remains unclear. The germline gives CDR1 SQVTM, CDR2 ANQGSEA. There are 10 residues in the CDR3. The DNA for the CDR3 is TGCAGGTGCCCGGATCAGCCCCAGCATTTT. This translates into CRCPDQPQHF.

This clonotype came up once. Its ends do not fully match the called genes, so a read error is possible. The chain recombines TRBV7-9 with TRBJ2-3; a weak D match, TRBD2 (5 bases). This CDR3 has 13 amino acids. Looked up from germline, CDR1 is SEHNR and CDR2 is FQNEAQ (reference sequence). The CDR3 here is CAGSLVSGDTQYF. The CDR3 DNA sequence: TGTGCCGGCAGCTTAGTATCGGGGGATACGCAGTATTTT.

V is TRBV19 and J is TRBJ2-1, with D possibly matching TRBD2 (5 bases). V lost 4 bases, J lost 8 bases, and 15 bases lay in between. Looked up from germline, CDR1 is LNHDA and CDR2 is SQIVND (reference sequence). The CDR3 extends over 14 amino acids. In DNA form, the CDR3 reads TGTGCCAGTAGTACGTATAACGGGGTCGATGAGCAGTTCTTC. Translation gives CASSTYNGVDEQFF.

The genes are TRBV2 and TRBJ2-3; a possible D gene is TRBD2 (6 bases). The V gene's germline CDR1 is SNHLY and CDR2 FYNNEI. The CDR3 runs to 14 residues. V dropped 6 bases and J dropped 2 bases, with 12 bases sitting between them. CDR3 loop: CASRGTSHTDTQYF. DNA of the CDR3: TGTGCCAGCAGGGGGACTTCACACACAGATACGCAGTATTTT.

V gene TRBV7-2 combines with J gene TRBJ2-1, with D uncertain. The CDR3 length is 14 residues. The V end lost 8 bases, the J end lost 0 bases, and 11 bases lay between the germline ends. CDR1 is SGHTA and CDR2 is FQGNSA in the germline V gene. The CDR3 nucleotides are TGTGCCAGCGCGATTGATAGCTCCTACAATGAGCAGTTCTTC. This encodes CASAIDSSYNEQFF.

The chain joins TRBV24-1 to TRBJ1-2; 9 bases are shared with TRBD1. In germline, CDR1 is KGHDR, CDR2 SFDVKD. The CDR3 consists of 18 residues. V was clipped by 4 bases and J by 0 bases; unmatched bases: 11. The CDR3 loop is CATSDRDTGGPANYGYTF. The CDR3 nucleotides are TGTGCCACCAGTGACCGAGACACAGGGGGCCCAGCTAACTATGGCTACACCTTC.

Comment on this clonotype: This may be a read error: a much more frequent sequence differs by one nucleotide. This rearrangement joins TRBV10-3 to TRBJ2-7; tentatively, D is TRBD1 (6 bases). The germline CDR1 and CDR2 sequences are ENHRY and SYGVKD. The CDR3 runs 15 residues. The CDR3 DNA follows: TGTGCCATCAGTGATGCGCCAGGGGCCTCCTACGAGCGGTACTTC. It codes for CAISDAPGASYERYF.

This clonotype was seen only once. The rearrangement uses TRBV7-2 and TRBJ2-2; D perhaps matches TRBD2 (6 bases). The CDR3 spans 17 residues. The germline V and J ends were trimmed by 4 bases and 6 bases, with 21 bases remaining between them. The V gene's germline CDR1 is SGHTA and CDR2 FQGNSA. CDR3 sequence reads: CASSYLRDSRRPGELFF. CDR3 nucleotide sequence: TGTGCCAGCAGCTACCTCCGGGACTCGAGGAGGCCCGGGGAGCTGTTTTTT.

This clonotype was detected a few times. The genes are TRBV6-5 and TRBJ2-7, with TRBD2 matching over 8 bases. Germline values: CDR1 MNHEY, CDR2 SVGAGI. V trimming: 2 bases; J trimming: 4 bases; junction bases outside the gene matches: 7. The CDR3 totals 15 residues. The CDR3: CASSYTIAGSYEQYF. The CDR3 nucleotides read TGTGCCAGCAGTTACACGATAGCGGGGTCTTACGAGCAGTACTTC.

V is TRBV7-2 and J is TRBJ2-5; D not certain. The CDR3 has 17 residues. Germline values: CDR1 SGHTA, CDR2 FQGNSA. V was clipped by 5 bases and J by 1 base, with 20 bases between them. CDR3 DNA sequence: TGTGCCAGCAGCGCCCAAGGGCCAGCCACGGGCCAAGAGACCCAGTACTTC. It translates to CASSAQGPATGQETQYF.

Turning to this clonotype: One base away lies a much larger clone, so this may be a sequencing read error. The CDR3 sequence is CSARASSNTGELFF. CDR3 nucleotides: TGCAGTGCTAGAGCGAGTTCGAACACCGGGGAGCTGTTTTTT. The gene calls are TRBV20-1 and TRBJ2-2; D is undetermined. V was clipped by 1 base and J by 0 bases, with 6 bases between them. Per the germline V gene, CDR1 is DFQATT and CDR2 is SNEGSKA (reference sequence). This CDR3 has 14 amino acids.